This TCR beta chain was documented in a study of cytomegalovirus exposure and HLA in healthy donors. The study ran its PCR with 60 Vbeta and 13 Jbeta primers. Original methodology: A follow-up analysis tallied some 80 million unique TCR beta chains, 9 million to 11 million shared. The repertoire was sequenced with immunoSEQ multiplex PCR; TCRdb's copy has only in-frame clones and lacks some. The V and J calls and clone size are taken from that table; D and trimming were inferred from the DNA. The ten most abundant clones cover approximately 2% of a sample with around 140,000 clones. Specimen: PBMCs. The TCR originated in a woman aged 18-29 years in good health and CMV-seronegative.

The CDR3 loop is CASSFGLTPYEQYF. The DNA for the CDR3 is TGCGCCAGCAGCTTCGGACTTACCCCCTACGAGCAGTACTTC. This chain joins TRBV5-1 and TRBJ2-5; a possible D gene is TRBD2 (5 bases). The J call may be wrong; the DNA end is better matched by TRBJ2-7. The CDR3 totals 14 residues. Germline CDR1 is SGHRS and CDR2 is YFSETQ.